This entry describes one TCR beta chain. Antigen: not known. This sample stems from a study of OX40 agonist ivuxolimab in advanced cancers. The wider study: Prior checkpoint blockade (anti-PD-1, anti-PD-L1 or anti-CTLA-4) was permitted; over 30% had it. Study-wide results and limits: The investigators did not determine what antigen specificity the expanded peripheral T cells had. On average, CD8+ T cells had more expanded clones than CD4+.

Clones were sequenced by immunoSEQ multiplex PCR, and TCRdb holds only the in-frame ones, with some missing. The table has about 76,000 clones, over 75% seen once. V shed 4 bases and J shed 4 bases, with 10 bases lying between them. The CDR3 loop spans 13 amino acids. The V gene's germline CDR1 is ENHRY and CDR2 SYGVKD. The gene calls are TRBV10-3 and TRBJ1-2; D uncertain. The sequencing here drew on CD4+ or CD8+ T cells sorted from blood, taken in a trial of the OX40 agonist ivuxolimab. This sequence originates from an adult with an advanced solid tumor such as melanoma, head and neck, liver or kidney cancer. CDR3 residues: CAISGTELYGYTF. The DNA of the CDR3 is TGTGCCATCAGTGGTACAGAACTCTATGGCTACACCTTC.